The T cell receptor beta chain under discussion was sequenced for a study of shared clonotypes between healthy human individuals. Only in-frame clones appear in the TCRdb table, and some are missing; sequencing was by immunoSEQ multiplex PCR. Of about a million clones in the sample, approximately 80% are singletons; the top ten hold around 1.4%. About this clone itself: Other DNA sequences in this specimen translate into the identical CDR3.

The CDR3 consists of 13 residues. Germline CDR1 is MDHEN and CDR2 is SYDVKM. The ends were cut back, 6 bases at V and 2 bases at J, with 8 bases in the middle. The chain carries TRBV28 and TRBJ1-3; D not certain. Sequenced input: memory CD4+ T cells sorted from blood. Subset: CD45RA-negative fraction. This receptor was identified in a man aged 18 to 29 in good health. The CDR3 loop reads CASSGPTGNTIYF. CDR3 DNA sequence: TGTGCCAGCAGCGGGCCTACTGGAAACACCATATATTTT.